A single sample gave rise to the 21 T cell receptor beta chains below, sequenced in a study of T cell responses to AZD1222 COVID-19 vaccine. Libraries were prepared by immunoSEQ multiplex PCR; TCRdb keeps only in-frame clonotypes and omits some of them. This table has 100,000 or so clones, approximately 88% appearing once. The sequencing here drew on peripheral blood, taken on day 0 of AZD1222 vaccination. All receptors come from an adult in good health.

The chain carries TRBV4-2 and TRBJ2-3; 8 nucleotides line up with TRBD1. This CDR3 contains 16 residues. The germline CDR1 and CDR2 sequences are LGHNA and YNFKEQ. The J segment lost 0 bases and the V segment lost 4 bases, leaving 6 bases of the junction unmatched. The CDR3 region has the DNA TGTGCCAGCAGCCCTCAGGGGGCTGTTAGCACAGATACGCAGTATTTT. Residues: CASSPQGAVSTDTQYF.

This chain joins TRBV4-2 and TRBJ2-2; 14 nucleotides line up with TRBD2. The CDR3 totals 18 residues. The V gene's germline CDR1 is LGHNA and CDR2 YNFKEQ. The V segment lost 4 bases and the J segment 2 bases; nucleotides outside the gene matches: 6. CDR3 in DNA: TGTGCCAGCAGCCGACCGACTAGCGGGGGGGCAAACACCGGGGAGCTGTTTTTT. Protein sequence: CASSRPTSGGANTGELFF.

J is TRBJ2-2 and V is TRBV6-2 or TRBV6-3; D call uncertain. This CDR3 spans 12 amino acids. Germline V gives CDR1 MNHEY, CDR2 SVGEGT. With 6 bases removed from V and 9 bases from J, the gap between germline ends came to 11 bases. The CDR3 is CASSHGYRELFF. In DNA form, the CDR3 reads TGTGCCAGCAGCCACGGTTATCGGGAGCTGTTTTTT.

The chain employs TRBV5-4 and TRBJ2-7; TRBD2 matches 8 bases. The V gene's germline CDR1 is SGHNT and CDR2 YYREEE (reference sequence). The junction had 2 bases not matched to a gene; V was cut back by 4 bases and J by 2 bases. The CDR3 length is 13 residues. CDR3 region: CASSPGGPYEQYF. CDR3 in DNA: TGTGCCAGCAGCCCGGGGGGGCCCTACGAGCAGTACTTC.

A single count supports this clone. CDR3 nucleotide sequence: TGTGCCAGTAGTCCCTGGGGGACTGAGGGCTCACTGAACACTGAAGCTTTCTTT. This sequence encodes CASSPWGTEGSLNTEAFF. The chain combines TRBV19 with TRBJ1-1, with D possibly being TRBD1 (5 bases). V was pared by 5 bases and J by 0 bases, with 22 bases between. Germline lookup yields CDR1 LNHDA and CDR2 SQIVND (reference sequence). The CDR3 loop spans 18 amino acids.

The gene calls are TRBV6-5 and TRBJ2-7; 9 nucleotides match TRBD1. V was clipped by 1 base and J by 3 bases; unmatched bases: 7. There are 16 residues in the CDR3. Per the germline V gene, CDR1 is MNHEY and CDR2 is SVGAGI. The CDR3 nucleotides read TGTGCCAGCAGTTACTTCGGCGGGACAGGGTTCTACGAGCAGTACTTC. It translates to CASSYFGGTGFYEQYF.

The V call is TRBV12-5, the J call TRBJ1-6, with a tentative D call TRBD1 (6 bases). In germline, CDR1 is LGHNT, CDR2 FRNRAP. V lost 3 bases and J lost 7, with 16 bases in between. CDR3 length: 16 residues. The CDR3 DNA follows: TGTGCTAGTGGTTTATACAGGGATTCGGAAAATTCACCCCTCCACTTT. Translated, it gives CASGLYRDSENSPLHF. Variable domain in full (rest from reference TRBV12-5 and TRBJ1-6): DARVTQTPRHKVTEMGQEVTMRCQPILGHNTVFWYRQTMMQGLELLAYFRNRAPLDDSGMPKDRFSAEMPDATLATLKIQPSEPRDSAVYFCASGLYRDSENSPLHFGNGTRLTVT.

The rearrangement uses TRBV2 and TRBJ2-7; D is ambiguous. Germline assignment: CDR1 SNHLY and CDR2 FYNNEI. The CDR3 consists of 13 residues. With 6 bases removed from V and 2 bases from J, the gap between germline ends came to 11 bases. The CDR3 protein is CASRNQRPYEQYF. For the CDR3, the DNA is TGTGCCAGCAGGAACCAAAGGCCCTACGAGCAGTACTTC.

The CDR3 spells CASSSLDYTEAFF. CDR3 nucleotide sequence: TGTGCCAGCAGCTCCCTTGATTACACTGAAGCTTTCTTT. V gene TRBV5-4 combines with J gene TRBJ1-1; D unresolved. V was shortened by 3 bases and J by 3 bases, with 9 bases between the two germline ends. CDR3 length equals 13 residues. Per the germline V gene, CDR1 is SGHNT and CDR2 is YYREEE (reference sequence).

In this sample, this clone turned up once. The chain recombines TRBV6-5 with TRBJ1-2, with a possible D match to TRBD1 (6 bases). Germline V CDR1 and CDR2: MNHEY, SVGAGI. The CDR3 runs to 13 residues. CDR3 DNA: TGTGGGATTTCCCAGGGGCAAAACTATGGCTACACCTTC. Its translation is CGISQGQNYGYTF.

The chain has TRBV11-2 and TRBJ1-6, with D uncertain. Germline V CDR1 and CDR2: SGHAT, FQNNGV. The V and J ends lost 7 bases and 6 bases respectively, with 10 bases between them. CDR3 length equals 13 residues. The CDR3 DNA is TGTGCCAGCAAGAGGCAGAGTAATTCACCCCTCCACTTT. It translates to CASKRQSNSPLHF. Full variable domain (rest looked up from reference TRBV11-2 and TRBJ1-6): EAGVAQSPRYKIIEKRQSVAFWCNPISGHATLYWYQQILGQGPKLLIQFQNNGVVDDSQLPKDRFSAERLKGVDSTLKIQPAKLEDSAVYLCASKRQSNSPLHFGNGTRLTVT.

The J gene is TRBJ2-7, the V gene TRBV4-2; 7 bases map to TRBD2. The V and J ends lost 5 bases and 5 bases, in that order; junction bases with no gene match: 9. Germline V gene lookup returns CDR1 LGHNA and CDR2 YNFKEQ. The CDR3 consists of 14 residues. CDR3 loop: CASSLLGGDDEQYF. In DNA, the CDR3 is TGTGCCAGCAGCTTGCTGGGGGGGGACGACGAGCAGTACTTC.

The chain combines TRBV4-2 with TRBJ1-6; D unclear. Deletions cut 1 base from V and 7 bases from J, with 11 bases between. The germline CDR1 and CDR2 sequences are LGHNA and YNFKEQ. This CDR3 is built from 15 residues. Here the CDR3 DNA reads TGTGCCAGCAGCCAAGTCCAAGCCCCCAATTCACCCCTCCACTTT. Encoded protein: CASSQVQAPNSPLHF.

The chain carries TRBV7-2 and TRBJ2-5; D not resolved. Germline V gene data show CDR1 as SGHTA and CDR2 as FQGNSA. V was shortened by 3 bases and J by 4 bases, with 3 bases between the two germline ends. The CDR3 spans 11 residues. This CDR3 reads CASSLLETQYF. The DNA of the CDR3 is TGTGCCAGCAGCTTGTTAGAGACCCAGTACTTC.

The rearrangement joins TRBV6-5 to TRBJ2-2; D not certain. V lost 3 bases, J lost 4 bases, and 12 bases lay in between. The length of the CDR3 is 15 residues. CDR1 is MNHEY, CDR2 SVGAGI, per germline. The CDR3 DNA follows: TGTGCCAGCAGTTATGATTCCTCGTCCACCGGGGAGCTGTTTTTT. This sequence encodes CASSYDSSSTGELFF.

V usage is TRBV19 and J usage is TRBJ1-5; a possible D gene is TRBD1 (6 bases). The CDR3 length is 18 residues. Germline V CDR1 and CDR2: LNHDA, SQIVND (reference sequence). V was pared by 5 bases and J by 1 base, with 21 bases between. CDR3 in amino acids: CASSPSLGGAGSNQPQHF. The CDR3 DNA follows: TGTGCCAGTAGTCCTTCCTTGGGGGGCGCAGGGAGCAATCAGCCCCAGCATTTT.

V and J are TRBV30 and TRBJ1-2, with 7 bases identical to TRBD1. Trimming removed 8 bases from V and 5 bases from J; junction bases left unmatched: 17. The CDR3 is made up of 15 amino acids. Germline assignment: CDR1 GTSNPN and CDR2 SVGIG (reference sequence). The DNA of the CDR3 is TGTGCCGGGATGGATGGGACAGAGTCTCATTATGGCTACACCTTC. It codes for CAGMDGTESHYGYTF.

To note about this clone: The DNA is omitted, as the CDR3 cannot be located on it reliably, and the CDR3 follows TCRdb's listing. The rearrangement joins TRBV10-3 to TRBJ1-2. Both ends counted, the CDR3 spans 12 residues. The V gene's germline CDR1 is ENHRY and CDR2 SYGVKD. CDR3 region: CAISDVGPGYTF.

V and J are TRBV19 and TRBJ1-4, with D perhaps matching TRBD1 (6 bases). Germline V gives CDR1 LNHDA, CDR2 SQIVND (reference sequence). The length of the CDR3 is 13 residues. The V gene lost 9 bases and the J gene lost 7 bases, with 15 bases spanning the gap. The CDR3 protein is CASCTGPCEKLFF. CDR3 sequence (DNA): TGTGCCAGCTGCACAGGGCCTTGTGAAAAACTGTTTTTT.

The CDR3 nucleotides read TGTGCCAGCAGTTACAGGGGAAGGGGAAACACCATATATTTT. Translating it yields CASSYRGRGNTIYF. V is TRBV27 and J is TRBJ1-3; 7 bases are a match to TRBD1. With V trimmed by 4 bases and J by 4 bases, 4 bases remained unmatched. CDR3 length: 14 residues. Germline CDR1 reads MNHEY; CDR2 reads SMNVEV (reference sequence).

This chain uses TRBV9 with TRBJ2-2; D ambiguous. V shed 3 bases and J shed 6 bases, with 15 bases lying between them. The CDR3 has 15 amino acids. From germline, CDR1 is SGDLS and CDR2 YYNGEE. CDR3 sequence (DNA): TGTGCCAGCAGCGGTCAGGCTAGAAATGCCGGGGAGCTGTTTTTT. Its protein is CASSGQARNAGELFF.